This entry lists 3 T cell receptor beta chains sequenced from one sample in a study of prognosis after radiotherapy for stage I lung cancer. The study amplified the TCR beta CDR3 region from genomic DNA. This amplification was carried out by two rounds of multiplex PCR. It was primers specific to each TRBV and TRBJ gene that first-round PCR used. TCRdb reanalysed the multiplex PCR reads using MiXCR and keeps one entry per CDR3 protein. The sample has some 27,000 distinct CDR3 sequences; around 30% are singletons. This specimen was PBMCs, taken before or after stereotactic body radiation therapy (not recorded which). All receptors derive from a donor aged 50 or older with non-small cell lung cancer.

This clonotype was detected ten times or more. The chain employs TRBV7-8 and TRBJ1-1; no reliable D call. Germline loops: CDR1 SGHVS, CDR2 FQNEAQ. The CDR3 contains 15 residues. The ends were cut back, 1 base at V and 5 bases at J, with 14 bases in the middle. The CDR3 DNA follows: TGTGCCAGCAGCTTAGAACCGGGGTCTAGGACTGAAGCTTTCTTT. Protein: CASSLEPGSRTEAFF. Filled out from reference TRBV7-8 and TRBJ1-1, the complete variable domain reads GAGVSQSPRYKVAKRGQDVALRCDPISGHVSLFWYQQALGQGPEFLTYFQNEAQLDKSGLPSDRFFAERPEGSVSTLKIQRTQQEDSAVYLCASSLEPGSRTEAFFGQGTRLTVV.

This clonotype was observed many times. V gene TRBV19 combines with J gene TRBJ1-1; a possible D gene is TRBD1 (6 bases). V was trimmed by 6 bases and J by 5 bases, leaving 16 bases between them. The CDR3 covers 14 residues. Germline CDR1 reads LNHDA; CDR2 reads SQIVND (reference sequence). CDR3 DNA sequence: TGTGCCAGTAGCGTTCAGGGGAGTTGGACTGAAGCTTTCTTT. Encoded protein: CASSVQGSWTEAFF.

To note about this clonotype: This may be a read error, as it is one base from a much larger clone. The genes are TRBV6-1 and TRBJ2-1; D uncertain. The CDR3 loop spans 8 amino acids. CDR1 is MNHNS and CDR2 is SASEGT in the germline V gene. In DNA form, the CDR3 reads TGTGTCCCCAATAAGCAGTTCTTC. Residues: CVPNKQFF.